These T cell receptor beta chains were read from a single sample in a study of molecular identifiers for immune sequencing clone quantification. From the PCR reads, TCRdb called clonotypes with MiXCR, one entry per CDR3 protein. The table has more than 250,000 distinct CDR3 sequences, about 22% seen once. The sequenced sample consisted of naive CD8+ T cells from blood, with Jurkat cell RNA spiked in. The receptors here all came from a human donor in good health. Some libraries in this study had Jurkat cell RNA spiked in. The CDR3 runs from the conserved cysteine through the conserved F or W. Part of the rows lack a size; the others show once, few, many or a class for expanded clones.

J gene,clone size,V gene,CDR3 protein
TRBJ1-4,.,TRBV2,CASRELFELNEKLFF
TRBJ2-7,many,TRBV4-1,CASSQEDRDTYEQYF
TRBJ2-1,few,TRBV24-1,CATSTGAYNEQFF
TRBJ2-1,.,TRBV19,CASRIGPGAGEQFF
TRBJ1-5,.,TRBV19,CASNTRGSNQPQHF
TRBJ2-2,many,TRBV24-1,CATSDIERDTGELFF
TRBJ2-2,many,TRBV7-2,CAREKADLTGELFF
TRBJ2-5,many,TRBV29-1,CSAYSGNQETQYF
TRBJ2-7,few,TRBV4-1,CASSQDSPGLAGAYEQYF
TRBJ2-6,many,TRBV6-5,CASRSTGSSGANVLTF
TRBJ1-2,many,TRBV15,CATSVRVGEKDGYTF
TRBJ2-2,few,TRBV7-9,CASSPTDGGELFF
TRBJ1-2,few,TRBV10-3,CAIKQRTVEGYGYTF
TRBJ2-2,.,TRBV6-2/TRBV6-3,CASSLSGTGGVGELFF
TRBJ2-3,few,TRBV14,CASSQDSRLAVSTDTQYF
TRBJ2-1,many,TRBV9,CASSVEGGGVNEQFF
TRBJ1-5,many,TRBV4-1,CASSQGWANQPQHF
TRBJ2-3,.,TRBV10-3,CAISESLSSTDTQYF
TRBJ2-6,many,TRBV21-1,CASSKPPFLSGANVLTF
TRBJ1-2,few,TRBV3-1,CASSQSPRAQNYGYTF
TRBJ2-3,few,TRBV2,CASRPPPGGVEYGTDTQYF
TRBJ2-3,many,TRBV7-9,CASSSDRGWGDTQYF
TRBJ2-5,.,TRBV12-2,CASRPSGGYQETQYF
TRBJ2-7,few,TRBV6-2/TRBV6-3,CASSYSRTGWGYEQYF
TRBJ2-7,.,TRBV5-6,CTSSPGQDNEQYF
TRBJ2-7,many,TRBV5-1,CASSVGTSGYYEQYF
TRBJ2-1,many,TRBV30,CAWSGSSYNEQFF
TRBJ1-6,.,TRBV11-2,CASSRATGAYNSPLHF
TRBJ2-3,few,TRBV6-2/TRBV6-3,CASSHRTPRTSGSTDTQYF
TRBJ2-7,many,TRBV6-5,CASSYGDLYEQYF
TRBJ2-3,.,TRBV13,CASSTGSSGLETDTQYF
TRBJ2-7,many,TRBV2,CASTDRAGTYEQYF
TRBJ1-5,.,TRBV7-9,CASSLDAGLHQPQHF
TRBJ1-2,.,TRBV5-5,CANSVTGHGYTF
TRBJ2-1,many,TRBV7-9,CASSLPGSSYNEQFF
TRBJ2-2,many,TRBV6-5,CASSYTQTGELFF
TRBJ2-7,few,TRBV27,CASSWAVGGYEQYF
TRBJ2-3,many,TRBV12-3/TRBV12-4,CASSAPLAGGLLADTQYF
TRBJ2-2,.,TRBV11-3,CASSLGRFNTGELFF
TRBJ1-1,many,TRBV6-2/TRBV6-3,CASSYSRHLTEAFF
TRBJ2-3,many,TRBV7-9,CASSLVVRPDTQYF
TRBJ1-3,many,TRBV5-5,CASSLQGEAGNTIYF
TRBJ2-7,many,TRBV7-9,CASSLRTDLSYEQYF
TRBJ1-5,few,TRBV20-1,CSARARTGPGGQPQHF
TRBJ2-2,many,TRBV9,CASSVVKGPGELFF
TRBJ2-2,many,TRBV20-1,CSARDRRTGELFF
TRBJ2-3,few,TRBV12-5,CASGLPHLPDTQYF
TRBJ2-1,many,TRBV7-2,CASSFDTSRLQSYNEQFF
TRBJ2-3,few,TRBV12-3/TRBV12-4,CASSLAQHPDTQYF
TRBJ1-1,.,TRBV13,CASSSPQATEAFF
TRBJ2-5,many,TRBV7-6,CASSSDPKETQYF